The clone carrying this TCR beta chain was detected once. Its antigen is not identified. This entry is derived from a study of type 1 regulatory T cells. Study summary: An in vitro protocol generated T-allo10, a Tr1-enriched, alloantigen-specific CD4 T cell product.

TCRdb used MiXCR to reprocess the reads, holding one entry per CDR3 protein. The profile shows about 74,000 distinct CDR3 sequences, about 62% of them singletons. Germline V gene sequence: CDR1 MNHEY, CDR2 SVGEGT. The CDR3 runs to 11 residues. Trimming stripped 7 bases from V and 6 bases from J, with 10 bases between. Graft donor-derived T-allo10 cells were described as host-alloantigen-specific, anergic, and alloantigen-specifically suppressive. The chain is built from TRBV6-2 or TRBV6-3 and TRBJ2-7; unclear D gene. The TCR originated in a human donor in good health. The specimen sequenced was cultured T cells, either the whole culture or a sorted T cell fraction (not recorded which). The sample's subset: Tr1-enriched cell product generated in vitro against host alloantigens. CDR3 sequence reads: CASTDGSEQYF. As DNA, the CDR3 is TGTGCCAGCACCGACGGCTCCGAGCAGTACTTC.